This is a list of T cell receptor beta chains from one sample in a study of blood T cells in healthy people across ages. TCRdb re-called the 5' RACE reads through MiXCR, storing one row per CDR3 protein. The sample includes some 800,000 distinct CDR3 sequences, 40% to 50% of them seen just once. Sequencing used blood. These TCRs come from a man between 60 and 75 years old in good health. The CDR3 runs from the conserved cysteine through the conserved F or W. The order of the fields is V gene, clone size, D gene, J gene, CDR3 DNA, CDR3 protein. D genes are given only for firm matches. The size field is filled for only some rows; it gives once, few, many or a size class.

v_gene: TRBV5-6
abundance: few
d_gene: TRBD2
j_gene: TRBJ2-1
CDR3nt: TGTGCCAGCAGCCACACCAAGCAGGGAGGGTACAATGAGCAGTTCTTC
CDR3aa: CASSHTKQGGYNEQFF

v_gene: TRBV20-1
abundance: -
d_gene: TRBD1
j_gene: TRBJ2-1
CDR3nt: TGCAGTGCTAGCAGGGGGAACTACAATGAGCAGTTCTTC
CDR3aa: CSASRGNYNEQFF

v_gene: TRBV21-1
abundance: few
d_gene: -
j_gene: TRBJ2-7
CDR3nt: TGTGCCAGCAGCCGACGACAGGACCCCTACGAGCAGTACTTC
CDR3aa: CASSRRQDPYEQYF

v_gene: TRBV6-1
abundance: -
d_gene: -
j_gene: TRBJ2-7
CDR3nt: TGTGCCAGCAGGAGGGAAGGGGGCGAGCAGTACTTC
CDR3aa: CASRREGGEQYF

v_gene: TRBV20-1
abundance: few
d_gene: TRBD2
j_gene: TRBJ2-7
CDR3nt: TGCAGTGCTAGAGAAGGACTAGCGGGGTACTACGAGCAGTACTTC
CDR3aa: CSAREGLAGYYEQYF

v_gene: TRBV9
abundance: many
d_gene: -
j_gene: TRBJ2-7
CDR3nt: TGTGCCAGCAGCCCCGGGGGGCCCCTAAGCTACGAGCAGTACTTC
CDR3aa: CASSPGGPLSYEQYF

v_gene: TRBV11-2
abundance: few
d_gene: TRBD2
j_gene: TRBJ2-5
CDR3nt: TGTGCCAGCAGCTTAGGAGCGGGGGACCAAGAGACCCAGTACTTC
CDR3aa: CASSLGAGDQETQYF

v_gene: TRBV5-6
abundance: -
d_gene: TRBD1
j_gene: TRBJ2-5
CDR3nt: TGTGCCAGCAGCTTGGATACAGGGACAGTCCAATTTCAGGAGACCCAGTACTTC
CDR3aa: CASSLDTGTVQFQETQYF

v_gene: TRBV20-1
abundance: -
d_gene: -
j_gene: TRBJ2-3
CDR3nt: TGCAGTGCTAGAGAGACTAGTCAGTACACAGATACGCAGTATTTT
CDR3aa: CSARETSQYTDTQYF

v_gene: TRBV18
abundance: -
d_gene: TRBD1
j_gene: TRBJ2-7
CDR3nt: TGTGCCAGCTCAATGGGACAGGACGCATACGAGCAGTACTTC
CDR3aa: CASSMGQDAYEQYF

v_gene: TRBV6-7
abundance: -
d_gene: -
j_gene: TRBJ2-2
CDR3nt: TGTGCCAGCAAAGCGAGGTGTGACACCGGGGAGCTGTTTTTT
CDR3aa: CASKARCDTGELFF

v_gene: TRBV6-5
abundance: once
d_gene: -
j_gene: TRBJ2-1
CDR3nt: TGTGCCAGCAGCCTAGGACTTTACCGCTCCTACAATGAGCAGTTCTTC
CDR3aa: CASSLGLYRSYNEQFF

v_gene: TRBV3-1
abundance: -
d_gene: TRBD2
j_gene: TRBJ2-1
CDR3nt: TGTGCCAGCAGCCACCCGACTAGCGGGGGTCACAATGAGCAGTTCTTC
CDR3aa: CASSHPTSGGHNEQFF

v_gene: TRBV7-2
abundance: -
d_gene: TRBD2
j_gene: TRBJ2-7
CDR3nt: TGTGCCAGCACCTCTAGCGGGGGAGTTTACGAGCAGTACTTC
CDR3aa: CASTSSGGVYEQYF

v_gene: TRBV24-1
abundance: few
d_gene: TRBD2
j_gene: TRBJ2-1
CDR3nt: TGTGCCACCAGTGCGGCTAGCGGCTCCTACAATGAGCAGTTCTTC
CDR3aa: CATSAASGSYNEQFF

v_gene: TRBV7-9
abundance: few
d_gene: -
j_gene: TRBJ1-5
CDR3nt: TGTGCCAGCAGCTTAGGGACAGCAAGCAATCAGCCCCAGCATTTT
CDR3aa: CASSLGTASNQPQHF

v_gene: TRBV6-6
abundance: -
d_gene: -
j_gene: TRBJ1-2
CDR3nt: TGTGCCAGCACCCCACGTCGGGGCCGGGACTATGGCTACACCTTC
CDR3aa: CASTPRRGRDYGYTF

v_gene: TRBV14
abundance: once
d_gene: TRBD1
j_gene: TRBJ2-1
CDR3nt: TGTGCCAGCAGCCTCCCGGGACAGGGGTACTACAATGAGCAGTTCTTC
CDR3aa: CASSLPGQGYYNEQFF

v_gene: TRBV5-1
abundance: -
d_gene: TRBD1
j_gene: TRBJ2-7
CDR3nt: TGCGCCAGCAGCAATCACCGGGACAGGGTCGACGAGCAGTACTTC
CDR3aa: CASSNHRDRVDEQYF

v_gene: TRBV20-1
abundance: few
d_gene: -
j_gene: TRBJ1-2
CDR3nt: TGCAGTGCTGCGAATCCGGAAACGTATGGCTACACCTTC
CDR3aa: CSAANPETYGYTF

v_gene: TRBV15
abundance: many
d_gene: -
j_gene: TRBJ1-2
CDR3nt: TGTGCCACCAGCGGAGGGACACCTACCCTCTATGGCTACACCTTC
CDR3aa: CATSGGTPTLYGYTF

v_gene: TRBV12-3/TRBV12-4
abundance: -
d_gene: -
j_gene: TRBJ1-4
CDR3nt: TGTACCAGCAGTTCCAACAGACGGCCGCTTGAAAAACTGTTTTTT
CDR3aa: CTSSSNRRPLEKLFF

v_gene: TRBV3-1
abundance: -
d_gene: TRBD2
j_gene: TRBJ2-3
CDR3nt: TGTGCCAGCAGCCAAGACCTAGCGGGGGGGCCTGTTGTAGATACGCAGTATTTT
CDR3aa: CASSQDLAGGPVVDTQYF

v_gene: TRBV7-2
abundance: -
d_gene: -
j_gene: TRBJ2-7
CDR3nt: TGTGCCAGCAGGAAGGGACGTAGCTCCTACAATGAGCAGTACTTC
CDR3aa: CASRKGRSSYNEQYF